This TCR beta chain came from a study of OX40 agonist ivuxolimab in advanced cancers. Looking at the study overall: Patients received ivuxolimab, an intravenous treatment, every 2 weeks at 0.01 to 10 mg/kg. General study results and limits: The study observed clonal expansion of CD4+ and CD8+ blood T cells by week 6 at 0.1 to 3.0 mg/kg.

CDR1 and CDR2 from the germline V gene are WSHSY and SAAADI. V gave up 3 bases and J gave up 6 bases; unmatched junction bases: 5. CDR3 size: 14 residues. Produced via immunoSEQ multiplex PCR; TCRdb's table is partial and in-frame only. Of around 64,000 clones detected, roughly 80% appear once; the ten largest clones hold around 5%. By share, this clone counts as medium-sized. Its specificity is not known. The sequences come from CD4+ or CD8+ T cells sorted from blood, collected in a trial of the OX40 agonist ivuxolimab. The chain combines TRBV10-2 with TRBJ2-1; 7 nucleotides agree with TRBD1. This clonotype was sampled from an adult with an advanced solid tumor such as melanoma, head and neck, liver or kidney cancer. Here the CDR3 DNA reads TGCGCCAGCAGTGAAACAGGGGAATCCAATGAGCAGTTCTTC. As protein: CASSETGESNEQFF.